This T cell receptor (beta chain) emerged from a study of human T cells and chemical hapten exposure. Overall study context: The patch tests put 0.01% DPC on the skin of the upper back and were read 6 days later. Mainly, slight library volume differences in the pool made TCR yields vary. Study-wide results and limits: Sensitization with DPC brought no change to TCRs above 1 in 1000 in frequency.

TCRdb reanalysed the RACE reads using MiXCR and keeps one entry per CDR3 protein. In the table there are 25,000 to 35,000 distinct CDR3 sequences, 5.8% of which are singletons. As to time point: patch test 3, about 24 weeks after DPC sensitization. The treatment here: therapeutic diphenylcyclopropenone sensitization with weekly scalp DPC. The CDR3 totals 14 residues. Germline values: CDR1 MNHEY, CDR2 SVGAGI. The V gene end was trimmed by 6 bases and the J gene end by 2 bases; junction bases not matched to a gene: 7. This clonotype has a count of ten or more. The antigen is undetermined. This specimen consisted of whole blood, obtained in connection with sensitization to the hapten diphenylcyclopropenone (DPC). The clonotype comes from a young man with alopecia areata. Some clones in this sample may be carry-over from other donors' samples. The chain combines TRBV6-5 with TRBJ2-7; 7 positions agree with TRBD1. The CDR3 reads CASSLRGLAYEQYF. For the CDR3, the DNA is TGTGCCAGCAGCCTCAGGGGGTTAGCCTACGAGCAGTACTTC.